The 18 T cell receptor beta chains presented below share a single source sample, sequenced in a study of T-cell reconstitution after alpha-beta-depleted transplantation in children. During its preparation, the TCRbeta library received unique molecular identifiers. TCRdb re-called the PCR reads through MiXCR, storing one row per CDR3 protein. The sample contains over 550,000 distinct CDR3 sequences, 10% to 13% of which appear only once. This sample comprised PBMCs from the stem cell graft donor, obtained from the stem cell graft. The receptor set was obtained from a human donor who donated a stem cell graft to a child with acute myeloid leukemia.

V is TRBV28 and J is TRBJ2-3, with 8 bases that match TRBD2. Germline CDR1 MDHEN, CDR2 SYDVKM. After removal of 3 bases from V and 4 bases from J, the junction contained 6 bases not matched to a gene. This CDR3 region has 15 residues. The CDR3 nucleotides are TGTGCCAGCAGTTTCACGGGAGGGACGGCAGATACGCAGTATTTT. As protein: CASSFTGGTADTQYF.

The rearrangement links TRBV6-5 to TRBJ2-1; TRBD2 matches at 12 bases. V lost 4 bases and J lost 15; bases outside the gene matches: 13. Germline CDR1 and CDR2: MNHEY and SVGAGI. There are 15 residues in the CDR3. The CDR3 loop is CASSFAGLAGLGGFF. CDR3 nucleotides: TGTGCCAGCAGTTTCGCGGGACTAGCGGGCTTAGGAGGGTTCTTC.

The chain employs TRBV20-1 and TRBJ2-1; 10 bases fit TRBD2. Germline-derived CDR1 and CDR2 are DFQATT and SNEGSKA (reference sequence). The CDR3 length is 15 residues. J lost 8 bases, V lost 3 bases, and 10 bases had no gene match. The CDR3 region has the DNA TGCAGTGCTAGGACGCTAGCGGGAGATATCGATGAGCAGTTCTTC. Residues: CSARTLAGDIDEQFF.

This clonotype was seen a handful of times. The V and J genes are TRBV3-1 and TRBJ2-1; D is ambiguous. From germline, CDR1 is LGHDT and CDR2 YNNKEL (reference sequence). The CDR3 is 14 amino acids. Deletions cut 4 bases from V and 5 bases from J, with 12 bases between. The CDR3 DNA reads TGTGCCAGCAGCCTCCAGGCGTTCGACAATGAGCAGTTCTTC. Protein product: CASSLQAFDNEQFF.

This clonotype was seen more than once but under ten times. The rearrangement links TRBV5-1 to TRBJ2-7, with 13 bases fitting TRBD2. Germline values: CDR1 SGHRS, CDR2 YFSETQ. The CDR3 has 17 residues. With V trimmed by 3 bases and J by 2 bases, 8 bases remained unmatched. The CDR3 DNA reads TGCGCCAGCAGCTCTGGACTAGCGGGAGCGACCACCTACGAGCAGTACTTC. Translating it yields CASSSGLAGATTYEQYF.

The chain combines TRBV6-1 with TRBJ2-5, with 7 bases matching TRBD1. The CDR3 runs 15 residues. Germline V gene lookup returns CDR1 MNHNS and CDR2 SASEGT. Trimming at V came to 5 bases and at J to 4 bases, leaving 10 bases not matched to a gene. Here the CDR3 DNA reads TGTGCCAGCAGTCGTCAAAGGACAGGAGCAGAGACCCAGTACTTC. Translated: CASSRQRTGAETQYF.

With respect to this clonotype: Since a much larger clone is just one base distant, this may be a read error. The chain links TRBV20-1 to TRBJ2-6, with D tentatively TRBD1 (6 bases). This CDR3 comprises 17 residues. Germline V gives CDR1 DFQATT, CDR2 SNEGSKA (reference sequence). The chain's CDR3 is CCAPRWTDPSGANVLTF. Here the CDR3 DNA reads TGCTGTGCTCCGAGGTGGACAGACCCCTCTGGGGCCAACGTCCTGACTTTC.

Many counts were recorded for this clonotype. The rearrangement uses TRBV6-1 and TRBJ2-7, with D perhaps TRBD1 or TRBD2 (6 bases each). The CDR3 is 15 residues long. Germline V gene sequence: CDR1 MNHNS, CDR2 SASEGT. The V end was cut by 6 bases, the J end by 1 base, with 16 bases between. The CDR3 spells CASRPQGGRSYEQYF. CDR3 DNA sequence: TGTGCCAGCAGACCTCAAGGGGGGCGGTCCTACGAGCAGTACTTC.

This clonotype was recorded at least ten times. The rearrangement uses TRBV28 and TRBJ1-5, with D possibly TRBD1 on 6 matching bases. In germline, CDR1 is MDHEN, CDR2 SYDVKM. Trimming left V 4 bases short and J 5 bases short, with 15 bases between. The CDR3 has 15 residues. CDR3 protein: CASSSPRDTYQPQHF. Here the CDR3 DNA reads TGTGCCAGCAGTTCCCCACGGGACACCTATCAGCCCCAGCATTTT.

This chain uses TRBV20-1 with TRBJ2-1, with 8 bases lining up with TRBD2. This CDR3 region has 15 residues. Germline V gene lookup returns CDR1 DFQATT and CDR2 SNEGSKA (reference sequence). V lost 2 bases and J lost 0; bases outside the gene matches: 3. CDR3 residues: CSARPGGLSYNEQFF. The CDR3 nucleotides are TGCAGTGCTAGACCGGGAGGGCTCTCCTACAATGAGCAGTTCTTC.

The chain recombines TRBV28 with TRBJ2-6; D remains unclear. This CDR3 region has 12 residues. The germline V gene encodes CDR1 MDHEN and CDR2 SYDVKM. The ends were cut back, 6 bases at V and 12 bases at J, with 12 bases in the middle. This CDR3 reads CASSFGPGVLTF. CDR3 nucleotides: TGTGCCAGCAGCTTTGGGCCGGGCGTCCTGACTTTC. The variable domain in full, completed from reference TRBV28 and TRBJ2-6, reads DVKVTQSSRYLVKRTGEKVFLECVQDMDHENMFWYRQDPGLGLRLIYFSYDVKMKEKGDIPEGYSVSREKKERFSLILESASTNQTSMYLCASSFGPGVLTFGAGSRLTVL.

In this sample, this clonotype turned up a few times. V is TRBV20-1 and J is TRBJ2-2; TRBD1 matches at 7 bases. V gave up 1 base and J gave up 3 bases; unmatched junction bases: 5. Germline values: CDR1 DFQATT, CDR2 SNEGSKA (reference sequence). The CDR3 contains 15 residues. The CDR3 DNA is TGCAGTGCTAGAGTTAGGGGGCTCGACACCGGGGAGCTGTTTTTT. Its translation is CSARVRGLDTGELFF.

This clonotype was observed a handful of times. This chain joins TRBV20-1 and TRBJ1-5; no definite D call. Germline CDR1 DFQATT, CDR2 SNEGSKA (reference sequence). The CDR3 spans 14 residues. Trimming left V 6 bases short and J 1 base short, with 13 bases between. The CDR3 loop is CSAGGITSNQPQHF. As DNA, the CDR3 is TGCAGTGCGGGAGGCATTACGAGCAATCAGCCCCAGCATTTT.

This clonotype was seen a handful of times. As DNA, the CDR3 is TGTGCCAGCAGCTTAAACATCCTAGCGGGAGGGTCTTCGTACGAGCAGTACTTC. Its protein is CASSLNILAGGSSYEQYF. This chain joins TRBV11-2 and TRBJ2-7; 12 bases match TRBD2. Germline assignment: CDR1 SGHAT and CDR2 FQNNGV. The V gene end was trimmed by 2 bases and the J gene end by 4 bases; junction bases not matched to a gene: 12. The CDR3 has 18 residues. Full variable domain (outside the CDR3, taken from reference TRBV11-2 and TRBJ2-7): EAGVAQSPRYKIIEKRQSVAFWCNPISGHATLYWYQQILGQGPKLLIQFQNNGVVDDSQLPKDRFSAERLKGVDSTLKIQPAKLEDSAVYLCASSLNILAGGSSYEQYFGPGTRLTVT.

Of note for this clonotype: Its ends do not fully match the called genes, so a read error is possible. V gene TRBV28 combines with J gene TRBJ1-2; weak D call: TRBD1 (5 bases). The CDR3 is made up of 13 amino acids. CDR1 and CDR2 (germline): MDHEN, SYDVKM. The CDR3: CASGPGDVYCYTF. CDR3 bases: TGTGCCAGCGGCCCCGGGGACGTCTATTGCTACACCTTC.

In the case of this clonotype: A clone one base away is much larger, so this may be a read error. CDR3 nucleotide sequence: TGCAGTGCTAGAGAGAAGAACAGGGACAATGAGCAGTTCTTC. Protein sequence: CSAREKNRDNEQFF. V is TRBV20-1 and J is TRBJ2-1; tentatively, D is TRBD1 (6 bases). Looked up from germline, CDR1 is DFQATT and CDR2 is SNEGSKA (reference sequence). The V end was cut by 0 bases, the J end by 5 bases, with 11 bases between. The CDR3 spans 14 residues.

The rearrangement uses TRBV6-2 or TRBV6-3 and TRBJ2-1; D is perhaps TRBD1 (6 bases). Germline-derived CDR1 and CDR2 are MNHEY and SVGEGT. CDR3 size: 12 residues. Trimming left V 2 bases short and J 15 bases short, with 14 bases between. In DNA, the CDR3 is TGTGCCAGCAGTTACCAAAGACAGGCCATGTTCTTC. Amino acid sequence: CASSYQRQAMFF.

In its sample, this clonotype was seen a few times. The chain carries TRBV7-9 and TRBJ1-1, with TRBD1 identical over 12 bases. The ends lost 2 bases at V and 11 bases at J; junction bases unmatched: 9. Germline V lookup: CDR1 SEHNR, CDR2 FQNEAQ (reference sequence). This CDR3 spans 15 amino acids. The CDR3 sequence is CASSLSGQGATGAFF. Here the CDR3 DNA reads TGTGCCAGCAGCTTATCGGGACAGGGGGCGACAGGGGCTTTCTTT.